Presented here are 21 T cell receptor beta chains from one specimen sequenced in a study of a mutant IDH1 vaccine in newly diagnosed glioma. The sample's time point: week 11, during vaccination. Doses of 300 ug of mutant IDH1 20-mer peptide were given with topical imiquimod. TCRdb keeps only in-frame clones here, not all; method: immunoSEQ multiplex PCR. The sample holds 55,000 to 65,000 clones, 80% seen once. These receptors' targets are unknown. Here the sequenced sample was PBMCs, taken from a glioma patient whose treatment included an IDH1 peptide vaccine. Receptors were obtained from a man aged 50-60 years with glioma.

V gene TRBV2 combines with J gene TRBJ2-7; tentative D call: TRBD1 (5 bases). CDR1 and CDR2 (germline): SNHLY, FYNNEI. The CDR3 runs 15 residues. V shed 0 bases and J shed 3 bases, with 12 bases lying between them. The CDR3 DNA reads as TGTGCCAGCAGTGAAGCCCCAGGGCAGGGCTACGAGCAGTACTTC. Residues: CASSEAPGQGYEQYF.

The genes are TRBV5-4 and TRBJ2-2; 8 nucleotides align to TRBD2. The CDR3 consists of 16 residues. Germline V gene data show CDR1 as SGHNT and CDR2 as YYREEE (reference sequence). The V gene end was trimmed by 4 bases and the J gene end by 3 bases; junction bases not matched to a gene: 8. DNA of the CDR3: TGTGCCAGCAGCCCCGGGAGGGTAGGCGACACCGGGGAGCTGTTTTTT. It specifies CASSPGRVGDTGELFF.

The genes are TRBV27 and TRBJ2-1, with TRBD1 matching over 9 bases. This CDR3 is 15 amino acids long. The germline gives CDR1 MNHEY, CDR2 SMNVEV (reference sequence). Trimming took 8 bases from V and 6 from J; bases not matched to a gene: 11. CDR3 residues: CASGPFLTGGNEQFF. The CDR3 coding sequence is TGTGCCAGCGGACCCTTCCTGACAGGGGGCAATGAGCAGTTCTTC.

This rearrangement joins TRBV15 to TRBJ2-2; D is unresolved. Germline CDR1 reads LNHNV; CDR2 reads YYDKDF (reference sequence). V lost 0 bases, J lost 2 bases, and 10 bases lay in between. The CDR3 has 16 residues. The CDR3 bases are TGTGCCACCAGCAGAGATTTGGGCCTCAACACCGGGGAGCTGTTTTTT. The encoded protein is CATSRDLGLNTGELFF.

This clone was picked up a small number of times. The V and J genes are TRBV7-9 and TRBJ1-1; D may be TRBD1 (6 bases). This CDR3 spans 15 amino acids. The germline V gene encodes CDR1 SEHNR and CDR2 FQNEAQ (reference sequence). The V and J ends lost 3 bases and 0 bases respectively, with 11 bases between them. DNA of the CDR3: TGTGCCAGCAGCTTGGCAGGGGCTATGAACACTGAAGCTTTCTTT. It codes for CASSLAGAMNTEAFF.

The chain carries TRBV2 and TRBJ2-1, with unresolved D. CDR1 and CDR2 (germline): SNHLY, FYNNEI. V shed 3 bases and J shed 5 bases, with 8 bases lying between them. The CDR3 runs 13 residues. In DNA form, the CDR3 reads TGTGCCAGCAGTGATGATACCCACAATGAGCAGTTCTTC. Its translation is CASSDDTHNEQFF. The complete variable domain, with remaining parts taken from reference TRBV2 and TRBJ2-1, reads EPEVTQTPSHQVTQMGQEVILRCVPISNHLYFYWYRQILGQKVEFLVSFYNNEISEKSEIFDDQFSVERPDGSNFTLKIRSTKLEDSAMYFCASSDDTHNEQFFGPGTRLTVL.

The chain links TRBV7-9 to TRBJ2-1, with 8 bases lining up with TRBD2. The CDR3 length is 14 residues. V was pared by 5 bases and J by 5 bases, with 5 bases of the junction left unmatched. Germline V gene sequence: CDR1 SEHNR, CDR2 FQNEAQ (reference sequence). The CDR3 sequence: CASSPSGGNNEQFF. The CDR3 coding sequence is TGTGCCAGCAGCCCCAGCGGGGGCAACAATGAGCAGTTCTTC.

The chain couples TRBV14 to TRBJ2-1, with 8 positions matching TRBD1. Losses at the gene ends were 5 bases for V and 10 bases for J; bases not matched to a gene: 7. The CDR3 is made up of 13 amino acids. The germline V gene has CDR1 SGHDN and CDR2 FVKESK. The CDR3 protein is CASSEWTGPEQFF. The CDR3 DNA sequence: TGTGCCAGCAGCGAATGGACAGGGCCCGAGCAGTTCTTC.

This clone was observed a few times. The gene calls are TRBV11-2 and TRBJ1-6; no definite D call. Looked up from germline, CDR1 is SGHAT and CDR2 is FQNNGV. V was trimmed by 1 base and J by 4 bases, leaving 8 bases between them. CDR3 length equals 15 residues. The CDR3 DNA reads TGTGCCAGCAGCTTAGCGCCAGGATATAATTCACCCCTCCACTTT. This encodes CASSLAPGYNSPLHF.

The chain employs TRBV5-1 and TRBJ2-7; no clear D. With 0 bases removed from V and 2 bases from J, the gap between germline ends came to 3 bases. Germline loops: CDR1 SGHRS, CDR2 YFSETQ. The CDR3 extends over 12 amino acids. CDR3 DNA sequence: TGCGCCAGCAGCTTGGTTACCTACGAGCAGTACTTC. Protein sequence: CASSLVTYEQYF.

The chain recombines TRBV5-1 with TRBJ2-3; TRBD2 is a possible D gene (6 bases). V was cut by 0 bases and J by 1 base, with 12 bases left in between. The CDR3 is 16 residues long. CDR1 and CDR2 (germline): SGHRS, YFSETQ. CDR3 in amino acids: CASSLARWGGTDTQYF. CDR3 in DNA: TGCGCCAGCAGCTTGGCCCGGTGGGGGGGCACAGATACGCAGTATTTT.

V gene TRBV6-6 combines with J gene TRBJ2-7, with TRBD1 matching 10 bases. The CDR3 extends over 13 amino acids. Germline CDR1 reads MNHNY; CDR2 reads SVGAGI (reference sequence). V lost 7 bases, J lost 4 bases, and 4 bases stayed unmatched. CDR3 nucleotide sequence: TGTGCCAGCACCTGGACAGGGGGATACGAGCAGTACTTC. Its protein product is CASTWTGGYEQYF.

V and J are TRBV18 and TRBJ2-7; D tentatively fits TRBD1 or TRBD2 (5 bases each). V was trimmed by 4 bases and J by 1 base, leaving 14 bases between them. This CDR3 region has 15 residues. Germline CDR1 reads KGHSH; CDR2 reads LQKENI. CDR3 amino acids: CASSLGADPSYEQYF. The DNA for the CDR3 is TGTGCCAGCTCACTCGGGGCAGATCCATCCTACGAGCAGTACTTC.

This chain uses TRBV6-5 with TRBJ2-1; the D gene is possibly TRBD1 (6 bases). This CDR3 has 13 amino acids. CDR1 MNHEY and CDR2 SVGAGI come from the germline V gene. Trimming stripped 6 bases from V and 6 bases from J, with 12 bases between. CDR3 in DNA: TGTGCCAGCAGGTTGACAGGTACCAATGAGCAGTTCTTC. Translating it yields CASRLTGTNEQFF.

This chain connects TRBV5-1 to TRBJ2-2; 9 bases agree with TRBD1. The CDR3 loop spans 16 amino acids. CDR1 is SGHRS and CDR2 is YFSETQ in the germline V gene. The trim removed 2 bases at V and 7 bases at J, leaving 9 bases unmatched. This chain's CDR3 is CASSFSTGGGNGELFF. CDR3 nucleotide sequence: TGCGCCAGCAGCTTCTCGACAGGGGGAGGAAACGGGGAGCTGTTTTTT.

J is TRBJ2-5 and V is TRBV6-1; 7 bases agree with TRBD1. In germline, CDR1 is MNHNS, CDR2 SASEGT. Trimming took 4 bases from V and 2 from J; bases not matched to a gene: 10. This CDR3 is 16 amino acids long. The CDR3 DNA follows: TGTGCCAGCAGTGCCCCAACAGGGGTAGGACAAGAGACCCAGTACTTC. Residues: CASSAPTGVGQETQYF.

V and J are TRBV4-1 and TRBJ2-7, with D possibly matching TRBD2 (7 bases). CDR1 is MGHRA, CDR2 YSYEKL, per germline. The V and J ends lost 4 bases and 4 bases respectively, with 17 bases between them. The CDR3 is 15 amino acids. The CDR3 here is CASSRGVGGGYEQYF. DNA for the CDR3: TGCGCCAGCAGCCGGGGTGTAGGGGGGGGATACGAGCAGTACTTC.

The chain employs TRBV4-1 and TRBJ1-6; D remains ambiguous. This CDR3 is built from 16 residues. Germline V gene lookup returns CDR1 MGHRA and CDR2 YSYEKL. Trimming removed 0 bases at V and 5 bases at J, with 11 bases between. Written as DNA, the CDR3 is TGCGCCAGCAGCCAAGAACCGAACAGTCATAATTCACCCCTCCACTTT. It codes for CASSQEPNSHNSPLHF.

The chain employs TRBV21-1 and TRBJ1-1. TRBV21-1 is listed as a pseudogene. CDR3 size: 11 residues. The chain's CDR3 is CASSKRCEAFF. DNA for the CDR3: TGTGCCAGCAGCAAGCGGTGTGAAGCTTTCTTT.

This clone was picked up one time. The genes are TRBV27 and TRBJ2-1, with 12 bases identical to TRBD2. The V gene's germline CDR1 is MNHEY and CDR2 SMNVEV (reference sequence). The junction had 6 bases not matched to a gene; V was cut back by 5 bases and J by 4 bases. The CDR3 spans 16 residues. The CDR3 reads CASSNSGTSGYNEQFF. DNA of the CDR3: TGTGCCAGCAGTAATTCCGGGACTAGCGGGTACAATGAGCAGTTCTTC.

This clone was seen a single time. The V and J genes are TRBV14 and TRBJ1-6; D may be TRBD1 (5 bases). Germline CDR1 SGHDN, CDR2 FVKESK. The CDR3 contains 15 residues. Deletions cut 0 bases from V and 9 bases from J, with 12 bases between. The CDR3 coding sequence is TGTGCCAGCAGCCAAGAGAAAGCAGGGACTTCACCCCTCCACTTT. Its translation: CASSQEKAGTSPLHF.